This record concerns one T cell receptor (beta chain) sequence. Its antigen is undetermined. These data come from a study of shared clonotypes between healthy human individuals. Across the whole study: CD4 naive and CD4 memory each took three plates per donor, while CD8 naive took two and CD8 memory one.

Study-wide results and limits: Roughly 5% of naive CD4 clonotypes were shared across a handful of donors. All-four-donor shared clonotypes had higher generation probabilities than non-shared clonotypes did.

Only CD45RO-negative cells positively selected for CCR7 counted as naive CD8 cells, so terminally differentiated effector memory CD45RA+ cells were excluded. The authors ran the assay at deep level. TCRdb's copy holds only in-frame clones and misses some; the assay was immunoSEQ multiplex PCR. Seen here are approximately 2,000,000 clones, 85% to 95% observed once, and the top ten hold 1.5% to 2%. The material sequenced was naive CD8+ T cells from PBMCs. The origin of this receptor is a man between 18 and 35 years old in good health. Some clones in this sample may be carry-over from other donors' samples.

The CDR3 here is CASSIGDNTEAFF. In nucleotides, the CDR3 is TGTGCCAGCAGCATTGGGGATAACACTGAAGCTTTCTTT. This chain links TRBV7-3 with TRBJ1-1; D unresolved. Germline V gene sequence: CDR1 SGHTA, CDR2 FQGTGA. CDR3 length: 13 amino acids. V lost 5 bases and J lost 2, with 9 bases in between.